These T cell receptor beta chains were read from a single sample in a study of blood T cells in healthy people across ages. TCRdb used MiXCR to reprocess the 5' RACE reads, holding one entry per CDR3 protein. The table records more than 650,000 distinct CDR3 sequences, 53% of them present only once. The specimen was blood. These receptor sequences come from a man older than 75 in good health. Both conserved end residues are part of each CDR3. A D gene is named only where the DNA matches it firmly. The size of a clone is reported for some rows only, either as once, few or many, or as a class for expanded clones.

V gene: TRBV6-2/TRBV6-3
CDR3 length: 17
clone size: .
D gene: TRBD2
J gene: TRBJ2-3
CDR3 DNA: TGTGCCAGCAGTTACTCGATCCTAGCGGGAGTTCGTAGATACGCGTATTTT
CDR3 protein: CASSYSILAGVRRYAYF

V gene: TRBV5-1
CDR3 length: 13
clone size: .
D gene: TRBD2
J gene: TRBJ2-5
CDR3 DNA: TGCGCCAGCAGCGCGGCGGGAGGAGAGACCCAGTACTTC
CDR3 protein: CASSAAGGETQYF

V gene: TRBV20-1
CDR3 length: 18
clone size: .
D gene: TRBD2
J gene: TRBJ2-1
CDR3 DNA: TGCAGTGCTAGCCGCCCCGGACTAGCGGTGAGCTCCTACAATGAGCAGTTCTTC
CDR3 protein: CSASRPGLAVSSYNEQFF

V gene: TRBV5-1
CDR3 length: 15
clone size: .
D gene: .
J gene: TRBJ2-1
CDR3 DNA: TGCGCCAGCAGTGTAGCGGTTAGCTCCTACAATGAGCAGTTCTTC
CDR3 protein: CASSVAVSSYNEQFF

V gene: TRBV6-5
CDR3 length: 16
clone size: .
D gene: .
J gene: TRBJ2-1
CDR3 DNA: TGTGCCAGCAGTTACCCCGGGTCGGGCTCCTACAATGAGCAGTTCTTC
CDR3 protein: CASSYPGSGSYNEQFF

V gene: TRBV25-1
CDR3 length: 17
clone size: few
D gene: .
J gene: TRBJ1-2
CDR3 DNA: TGTGCCAGCAGTGAATACAGCGCGGGGTCAGGGAACTATGGCTACACCTTC
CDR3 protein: CASSEYSAGSGNYGYTF

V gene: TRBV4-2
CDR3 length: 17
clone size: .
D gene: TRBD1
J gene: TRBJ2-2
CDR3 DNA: TGTGCCAGCAGCCTACCGGACAGGGGGCCGAACACCGGGGAGCTGTTTTTT
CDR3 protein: CASSLPDRGPNTGELFF

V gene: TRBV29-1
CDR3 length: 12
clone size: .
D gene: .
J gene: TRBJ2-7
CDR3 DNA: TGCAGCGGTCAGATTGCCAGGTTTGAGCAGTACTTC
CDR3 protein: CSGQIARFEQYF

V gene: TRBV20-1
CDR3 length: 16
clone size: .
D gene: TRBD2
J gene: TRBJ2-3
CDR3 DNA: TGCAGTGCTAGAGGACCGACTAGCGGGAGCCCCGATACGCAGTATTTT
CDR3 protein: CSARGPTSGSPDTQYF

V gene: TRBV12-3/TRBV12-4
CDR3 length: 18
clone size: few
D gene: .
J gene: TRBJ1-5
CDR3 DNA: TGTGCCAGCAGTCCCGTAAACAGGGCCCAGGGAGGCAATCAGCCCCAGCATTTT
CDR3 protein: CASSPVNRAQGGNQPQHF

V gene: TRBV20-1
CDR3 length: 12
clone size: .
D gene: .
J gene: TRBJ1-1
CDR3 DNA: TGCAGTGCCCCCGCCGGGGGCACTGAAGCTTTCTTT
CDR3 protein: CSAPAGGTEAFF

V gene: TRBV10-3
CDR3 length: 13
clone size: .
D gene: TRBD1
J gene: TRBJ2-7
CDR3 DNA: TGTGCCATCAGAATAGGACAGGCCTACGAGCAGTACTTC
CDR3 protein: CAIRIGQAYEQYF

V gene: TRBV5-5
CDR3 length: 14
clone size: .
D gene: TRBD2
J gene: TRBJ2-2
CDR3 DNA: TGTGCCAGCAGCTTAGCGGGAGTCCCCGGGGAGCTGTTTTTT
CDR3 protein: CASSLAGVPGELFF